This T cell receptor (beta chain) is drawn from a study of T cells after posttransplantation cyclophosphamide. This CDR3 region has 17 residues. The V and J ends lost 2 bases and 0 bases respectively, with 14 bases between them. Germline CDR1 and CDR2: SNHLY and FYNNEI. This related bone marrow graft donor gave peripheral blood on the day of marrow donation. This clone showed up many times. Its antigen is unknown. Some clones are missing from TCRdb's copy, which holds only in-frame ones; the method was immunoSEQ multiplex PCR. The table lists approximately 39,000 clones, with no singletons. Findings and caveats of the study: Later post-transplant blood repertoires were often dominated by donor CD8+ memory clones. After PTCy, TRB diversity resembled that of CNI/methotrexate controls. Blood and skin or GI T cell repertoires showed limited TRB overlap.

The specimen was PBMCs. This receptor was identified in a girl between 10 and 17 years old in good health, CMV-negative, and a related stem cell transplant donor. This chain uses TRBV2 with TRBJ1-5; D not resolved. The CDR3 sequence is CASSESGGEYSNQPQHF. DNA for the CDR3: TGTGCCAGCAGTGAAAGCGGAGGAGAGTATAGCAATCAGCCCCAGCATTTT.